Listed below are T cell receptor beta chains from one sample, sequenced in a study of glioma-infiltrating T cells. From the multiplex PCR reads, TCRdb called clonotypes with MiXCR, one entry per CDR3 protein. This table holds about 380,000 distinct CDR3 sequences, 41% found once. The specimen sequenced was glioma tissue, nonneoplastic brain tissue, or PBMCs (not recorded which). Receptors were obtained from a human donor with low-grade glioma or glioblastoma, undergoing nonglioma brain surgery, or in good health (not recorded which). Both conserved end residues are part of each CDR3. D genes are given only for firm matches. Clone size is stated in some rows and not others, as once, few, many or a class when expanded.

clone size,D gene,V gene,J gene,CDR3 DNA,CDR3 protein
NA,NA,TRBV4-1,TRBJ2-7,TGCGCCAGCAGCCAAGGGGGGACACCCGGACCCTACGAGCAGTACTTC,CASSQGGTPGPYEQYF
few,NA,TRBV6-5,TRBJ2-2,TGTGCCAGCAGTTACGGTGACCCCGGGGAGCTGTTTTTT,CASSYGDPGELFF
many,NA,TRBV20-1,TRBJ1-1,TGCAGTGCTATTGAGGACGCGAACACTGAAGCTTTCTTT,CSAIEDANTEAFF
few,TRBD1,TRBV28,TRBJ1-5,TGTGCCAGCAGTCTCGGGCAGGGGGCAGCCTATAGCAATCAGCCCCAGCATTTT,CASSLGQGAAYSNQPQHF
NA,TRBD2,TRBV12-3/TRBV12-4,TRBJ2-1,TGTGCCAGCAGCTGGCGCACGGGAGGGCACTACAATGAGCAGTTCTTC,CASSWRTGGHYNEQFF
NA,NA,TRBV18,TRBJ1-4,TGTGCCAGCTCACCACGACAGGCGGCAACTAATGAAAAACTGTTTTTT,CASSPRQAATNEKLFF
NA,NA,TRBV7-6,TRBJ1-5,TGTGCCAGCAGCGCTCAGGATAGCGATCAGCCCCAGCATTTT,CASSAQDSDQPQHF
NA,NA,TRBV18,TRBJ2-1,TGTGCCAGCTCAGATATCAGGGCCATTTGGGAGGTGCGTGAGCAGCTCTTC,CASSDIRAIWEVREQLF
NA,TRBD2,TRBV29-1,TRBJ2-3,TGCAGCACCCCGGGGCTAGCGGACCTGACAGATACGCAGTATTTT,CSTPGLADLTDTQYF
NA,TRBD2,TRBV19,TRBJ2-3,TGTGCCAGTAGTAAGGGCGGGAGGGCGGCAGATACGCAGTATTTT,CASSKGGRAADTQYF
NA,NA,TRBV2,TRBJ2-2,TGTGCCAGCAGAGAGGAGGCGACCGGGGAGCTGTTTTTT,CASREEATGELFF
many,TRBD2,TRBV6-2/TRBV6-3,TRBJ2-3,TGTGCCGGCAGCGGGGAGCGCCACACAGATACGCAGTATTTT,CAGSGERHTDTQYF
few,TRBD2,TRBV7-9,TRBJ2-3,TGCGCCAGCAGCCAAGAAACAGGACTAGCGGGTGATACGCAGTATTTT,CASSQETGLAGDTQYF
many,TRBD2,TRBV7-2,TRBJ2-7,TGTGCCAGCAGCTTTGGGGGGGGGTACGAGCAGTACTTC,CASSFGGGYEQYF
NA,NA,TRBV29-1,TRBJ1-2,TGCAGCGTTGAACAAGACAAGGCCTATGGCTACACCTTC,CSVEQDKAYGYTF
many,NA,TRBV20-1,TRBJ1-5,TGCAGTGTTAGAGGTAGGGCAGGGGATCAGCCCCAGCATTTT,CSVRGRAGDQPQHF
NA,NA,TRBV28,TRBJ2-7,TGTGCCAGCAGCGTAGGGGGGGACTCGTCCTACGAGCAGTACTTC,CASSVGGDSSYEQYF
many,NA,TRBV20-1,TRBJ1-2,TGCAGTGCCAACATTCAGCGGACCTCCTATGGCTACACCTTC,CSANIQRTSYGYTF
NA,NA,TRBV11-2,TRBJ2-1,TGTGCCAGCAGCGGGACTGTACGATCCTACAATGAGCAGTTCTTC,CASSGTVRSYNEQFF
NA,NA,TRBV11-2,TRBJ1-2,TGTGCCAGCAGCTTAGACAGCGCCAGTCACTATGGCTACACCTTC,CASSLDSASHYGYTF
NA,TRBD1,TRBV28,TRBJ2-7,TGTGCCAGCAGTTCCGACAGGGGAGCCTACGAGCAGTACTTC,CASSSDRGAYEQYF
NA,NA,TRBV7-9,TRBJ2-7,TGTGCCAGCAGCTTAGCAAGTCAGGGCGTGGGGGAGCAGTACTTC,CASSLASQGVGEQYF
many,NA,TRBV20-1,TRBJ1-1,TGCAGTGCTAGGTGGGACGGAAGAAGGACTGAAGCTTTCTTT,CSARWDGRRTEAFF
many,NA,TRBV28,TRBJ1-5,TGTGCCAGCAGCGGAAATAGCAATCAGCCCCAGCATTTT,CASSGNSNQPQHF
NA,NA,TRBV29-1,TRBJ1-1,TGCAGCGTTGGGCCCGGGACGAGAACGACTGAAGCTTTCTTT,CSVGPGTRTTEAFF
NA,TRBD2,TRBV2,TRBJ2-2,TGTGCCAGCAGTGAAAATGGTTTGGCTAGCGGGGCTGCGAACACCGGGGAGCTGTTTTTT,CASSENGLASGAANTGELFF
few,NA,TRBV20-1,TRBJ2-7,TGCAGTGCTCCGGACCTCCTTACCTACGAGCAGTACTTC,CSAPDLLTYEQYF
many,NA,TRBV6-2/TRBV6-3,TRBJ1-1,TGTGCCAGCAGTTTTGGCCGGGGGCTGGACACTGAAGCTTTCTTT,CASSFGRGLDTEAFF
many,NA,TRBV7-8,TRBJ2-3,TGTGCCAGCAGCCCCCCGGGACTCCATAGCACAGATACGCAGTATTTT,CASSPPGLHSTDTQYF
few,NA,TRBV4-2,TRBJ1-5,TGTGCCAGCAGCCAAGGGGACGGGAATAGCAATCAGCCCCAGCATTTT,CASSQGDGNSNQPQHF
NA,NA,TRBV5-5,TRBJ2-2,TGTGCCAGCAGCTTAGAATGGAGCACCGGGGAGCCGTTTTTT,CASSLEWSTGEPFF
few,NA,TRBV10-3,TRBJ1-6,TGTGCCATCAGTGGGACCGCCGGATGGGATTCACCCCTCCACTTT,CAISGTAGWDSPLHF
NA,TRBD2,TRBV6-6,TRBJ2-5,TGTGCCGGCAGTTCGACTAGCGGGAGTAGAGAGACCCAGTACTTC,CAGSSTSGSRETQYF
NA,NA,TRBV14,TRBJ2-7,TGTGCCAGCAGCCCCTGGGATGACTCCTACGAGCAGTACTTC,CASSPWDDSYEQYF
many,NA,TRBV27,TRBJ2-2,TGTGCCACCGAGGGTCGCGGGGAGCTGTTTTTT,CATEGRGELFF
few,TRBD2,TRBV7-9,TRBJ2-1,TGTGCCATTTCTCATGGGACTAGCGGGAGAATCAATGAGCAGTTCTTC,CAISHGTSGRINEQFF
few,TRBD2,TRBV7-6,TRBJ2-2,TGTGCCAGCAGCCCTACTAGCGGACACACCGGGGAGCTGTTTTTT,CASSPTSGHTGELFF
NA,NA,TRBV4-1,TRBJ2-2,TGCGCCAGCAGCCAAGATCGACTAGGTATATCAAACACCGGTGAGCTGTTTTTT,CASSQDRLGISNTGELFF
NA,TRBD1,TRBV4-1,TRBJ1-6,TGCGCCAGCAGCCAAGATGGGACAGGGGAAGCCTATAATTCACCCCTCCACTTT,CASSQDGTGEAYNSPLHF
NA,NA,TRBV20-1,TRBJ1-4,TGCAGTGCTCGCGGACCAACTAATGAAAAACTGTTTTTT,CSARGPTNEKLFF
NA,NA,TRBV12-3/TRBV12-4,TRBJ1-2,TGTGCCAGCAGTTTAGCGTGGCCAGGGTCCTGGCGGAATGGCTACACCTTC,CASSLAWPGSWRNGYTF
NA,NA,TRBV5-1,TRBJ2-5,TGCGCCAGCAGCTTCCTATCCCAAGAGACCCAGTACTTC,CASSFLSQETQYF
many,TRBD2,TRBV28,TRBJ2-2,TGTGCCAGCAGTTTAGAGGTGCTAGCGGGAGGGCCGGAAACCGGGGAGCTGTTTTTT,CASSLEVLAGGPETGELFF
NA,NA,TRBV27,TRBJ1-1,TGTGCCAGCAGCGTGGGACAAGTTACGAACACTGAAGCTTTCTTT,CASSVGQVTNTEAFF
many,NA,TRBV4-2,TRBJ2-7,TGTGCCAGCAGCCAAGACACCTACGAGCAGTACTTC,CASSQDTYEQYF
many,NA,TRBV25-1,TRBJ2-7,TGTGCCAGCAGTGAAGGCGGAAACTCCTACGAGCAGTACTTC,CASSEGGNSYEQYF
few,TRBD1,TRBV28,TRBJ2-5,TGTGCCAGCAGTTTGACAGGGCCGGAGACCCAGTACTTC,CASSLTGPETQYF
few,NA,TRBV28,TRBJ2-2,TGTGCCAGCAGTTTGGAAATTCAGGGGACGAACACCGGGGAGCTGTTTTTT,CASSLEIQGTNTGELFF
NA,NA,TRBV29-1,TRBJ1-5,TGCAGCGTCCGGGACGGGATCAATCAGCCCCAGCATTTT,CSVRDGINQPQHF
NA,NA,TRBV24-1,TRBJ1-2,TGTGCCACCAGTGCAGGGTATTTCTATGGCTACACCTTC,CATSAGYFYGYTF
many,TRBD1,TRBV20-1,TRBJ2-5,TGCAGTGCTAGTCGGACAGGGAGGTCAGAGACCCAGTACTTC,CSASRTGRSETQYF
NA,NA,TRBV3-1,TRBJ2-7,TGTGCCAGCAGCCAATATCGGGGGAGCGAGCAGTACTTC,CASSQYRGSEQYF